These 10 T cell receptor beta chains were all obtained from the same sample, sequenced in a study of T-cell reconstitution after alpha-beta-depleted transplantation in children. The library targeted TCRbeta and was prepared with unique molecular identifiers. MiXCR, applied by TCRdb to the PCR reads, yields one record per CDR3 protein. The data hold about 210,000 distinct CDR3 sequences, with roughly 15% observed a single time. Source: PBMCs, mostly from graft donor cells, taken 360 days after TCRalphabeta/CD19-depleted stem cell transplant. Source of these receptors: a male patient aged 2 to 10 who had a stem cell transplant for acute lymphoblastic leukemia, so the T cells may come from the graft donor.

This clonotype has a count of ten or more. The CDR3 spells CASSRSGANVLTF. CDR3 nucleotide sequence: TGTGCCAGCAGTCGCTCTGGGGCCAACGTCCTGACTTTC. This sequence joins TRBV14 and TRBJ2-6; D gene unclear. The CDR3 is 13 amino acids. Trimming took 6 bases from V and 0 from J, leaving 3 bases between them. CDR1 and CDR2 from the germline V gene are SGHDN and FVKESK.

There are a few counts of this clonotype. V and J are TRBV10-1 and TRBJ2-1, with 7 bases identical to TRBD2. The CDR3 runs to 15 residues. V shed 2 bases, J shed 5 bases, and the junction held 6 bases outside the gene matches. Germline values: CDR1 WNHNN, CDR2 SYGVQD (reference sequence). CDR3 sequence (DNA): TGCGCCAGCAGTGAGGTTCTAGCGGCTAACAATGAGCAGTTCTTC. It codes for CASSEVLAANNEQFF.

This clonotype was detected only a few times. This sequence joins TRBV5-1 and TRBJ1-1; 10 bases agree with TRBD1. The CDR3 extends over 15 amino acids. Germline values: CDR1 SGHRS, CDR2 YFSETQ. Trimming at V came to 4 bases and at J to 1 base, leaving 4 bases not matched to a gene. In nucleotides, the CDR3 is TGCGCCAGCAGCGGGGGGACAGGGGAGAACACTGAAGCTTTCTTT. Encoded protein: CASSGGTGENTEAFF.

The V and J genes are TRBV7-7 and TRBJ2-5; D remains ambiguous. V was shortened by 6 bases and J by 5 bases, with 16 bases between the two germline ends. The CDR3 loop spans 14 amino acids. Germline values: CDR1 SSHAT, CDR2 FNYEAQ (reference sequence). CDR3 region: CASSSPVMPETQYF. Here the CDR3 DNA reads TGTGCCAGCAGTTCCCCAGTGATGCCGGAGACCCAGTACTTC. Full variable domain (remainder filled in from reference TRBV7-7 and TRBJ2-5): GAGVSQSPRYKVTKRGQDVTLRCDPISSHATLYWYQQALGQGPEFLTYFNYEAQPDKSGLPSDRFSAERPEGSISTLTIQRTEQRDSAMYRCASSSPVMPETQYFGPGTRLLVL.

This clonotype was detected a few times. V gene TRBV29-1 combines with J gene TRBJ2-6; either TRBD1 or TRBD2 may supply D (5 bases each). This CDR3 contains 14 residues. Germline values: CDR1 SQVTM, CDR2 ANQGSEA. V lost 6 bases and J 0 bases, leaving 9 bases between the germline ends. The CDR3 sequence is CSVGTDSGANVLTF. CDR3 bases: TGCAGCGTGGGGACGGACTCTGGGGCCAACGTCCTGACTTTC.

This clonotype was found a few times. The V call is TRBV2, the J call TRBJ1-4, with 10 bases that match TRBD1. CDR1 and CDR2 from the germline V gene are SNHLY and FYNNEI. This CDR3 is built from 14 residues. Germline trimming cut 4 bases from V and 8 bases from J; bases unmatched to any gene: 4. This chain's CDR3 is CASSGQGAEEKLFF. CDR3 sequence (DNA): TGTGCCAGCAGTGGACAGGGGGCAGAGGAAAAACTGTTTTTT. Using reference TRBV2 and TRBJ1-4 for the parts outside the CDR3, the full variable domain is EPEVTQTPSHQVTQMGQEVILRCVPISNHLYFYWYRQILGQKVEFLVSFYNNEISEKSEIFDDQFSVERPDGSNFTLKIRSTKLEDSAMYFCASSGQGAEEKLFFGSGTQLSVL.

The chain uses TRBV24-1 and TRBJ2-1, with 10 bases aligning to TRBD2. Germline V lookup: CDR1 KGHDR, CDR2 SFDVKD. The length of the CDR3 is 16 residues. J gave up 5 bases and V 1 base, and 4 bases lay outside the gene matches. Written as DNA, the CDR3 is TGTGCCACCAGTGATTTAGCGGGGGGGCGGGACAATGAGCAGTTCTTC. Protein sequence: CATSDLAGGRDNEQFF.

This chain connects TRBV4-1 to TRBJ1-1; weak D call: TRBD1 (6 bases). Trimming removed 4 bases at V and 5 bases at J, with 17 bases between. This CDR3 region has 15 residues. CDR1 and CDR2 from the germline V gene are MGHRA and YSYEKL. CDR3 amino acids: CASSRNGQGRTEAFF. Here the CDR3 DNA reads TGCGCCAGCAGCCGAAATGGTCAGGGGAGGACTGAAGCTTTCTTT.

The chain links TRBV5-1 to TRBJ2-1; a possible D gene is TRBD2 (5 bases). The CDR3 has 11 amino acids. V was trimmed by 7 bases and J by 7 bases, leaving 9 bases between them. Per the germline V gene, CDR1 is SGHRS and CDR2 is YFSETQ. The CDR3: CASRGRNEQFF. The CDR3 nucleotides read TGCGCCAGCCGGGGTCGGAATGAGCAGTTCTTC.

This clonotype was detected only a few times. V and J are TRBV6-2 or TRBV6-3 and TRBJ1-4; D perhaps matches TRBD1 (5 bases). The germline gives CDR1 MNHEY, CDR2 SVGEGT. The CDR3 covers 16 residues. The germline V and J ends were trimmed by 7 bases and 3 bases, with 18 bases remaining between them. CDR3: CASTKPTGRANEKLFF. CDR3 sequence (DNA): TGTGCCAGCACCAAACCTACGGGACGAGCTAATGAAAAACTGTTTTTT.